The sequence of this T cell receptor (beta chain) was determined in a study of OX40 agonist ivuxolimab in advanced cancers. Study information: Patients enrolled in dose escalation were diagnosed with hepatocellular carcinoma, melanoma, renal cell or head and neck cancer.

V was cut by 1 base and J by 2 bases, with 9 bases left in between. The CDR3 contains 15 residues. Germline CDR1 reads LGHNA; CDR2 reads YNFKEQ. Some clones are missing from TCRdb's copy, which holds only in-frame ones; the method was immunoSEQ multiplex PCR. The sample has about 76,000 clones, 89% seen once; the top ten hold about 0.2%. The sample in question was CD4+ or CD8+ T cells sorted from blood, obtained in a trial of the OX40 agonist ivuxolimab. This sequence originates from an adult with an advanced solid tumor such as melanoma, head and neck, liver or kidney cancer. The rearrangement uses TRBV4-2 and TRBJ2-1, with D perhaps TRBD1 (5 bases). CDR3 sequence (DNA): TGTGCCAGCAGCCAAGTAAGGGGAACCTACAATGAGCAGTTCTTC. Amino acids: CASSQVRGTYNEQFF.